This T cell receptor (beta chain) was recorded in a study of OX40 agonist ivuxolimab in advanced cancers. Some clones are missing from TCRdb's copy, which holds only in-frame ones; the method was immunoSEQ multiplex PCR. The repertoire holds about 77,000 clones, 85% seen once, with 0.65% to 0.8% in the top ten. Of note for this clone: This sample also contains other DNA sequences that code for the same CDR3.

Germline CDR1 MNHEY, CDR2 SVGAGI. The CDR3 has 15 residues. V was pared by 0 bases and J by 4 bases, with 13 bases between. The TCR sequence derives from an adult with an advanced solid tumor such as melanoma, head and neck, liver or kidney cancer. The sequencing used CD4+ or CD8+ T cells sorted from blood, collected in a trial of the OX40 agonist ivuxolimab. The gene calls are TRBV6-5 and TRBJ2-7; D is perhaps TRBD2 (6 bases). DNA of the CDR3: TGTGCCAGCAGTTACTCCGGCGGGGATCGATACGAGCAGTACTTC. It specifies CASSYSGGDRYEQYF.